The text below deals with one TCR beta chain. Its antigen is undetermined. These data come from a study of OX40 agonist ivuxolimab in advanced cancers. Overall study findings and caveats: Among some nonresponders, normalized T-cell clonal expansion was also low. Both CD4+ and CD8+ T cell populations in blood had undergone clonal expansion by week 6 at 0.1 to 3.0 mg/kg.

Individuals having autoimmune disease history or systemic immunosuppression were not enrolled. The repertoire was sequenced with immunoSEQ multiplex PCR; TCRdb's copy has only in-frame clones and lacks some. The table includes 55,000 to 90,000 clones, about four fifths detected once. V was clipped by 4 bases and J by 5 bases; unmatched bases: 7. Germline-derived CDR1 and CDR2 are MNHEY and SVGAGI. The CDR3 contains 14 residues. The starting material was CD4+ or CD8+ T cells sorted from blood, obtained in a trial of the OX40 agonist ivuxolimab. The TCR sequence derives from an adult with an advanced solid tumor such as melanoma, head and neck, liver or kidney cancer. The chain combines TRBV6-5 with TRBJ2-5; 7 nucleotides align to TRBD2. The CDR3 nucleotides read TGTGCCAGCAGTTCTGGGGGGGTTCGGGAGACCCAGTACTTC. Its protein product is CASSSGGVRETQYF.